The sequence of this T cell receptor beta chain was determined in a study of cytomegalovirus exposure and HLA in healthy donors. For the study at large: Earlier results showed almost 120 million unique TCR beta sequences derived from roughly 200 million T cells.

Concerning this clone: The target antigen is unknown.

The study ran its PCR with 60 Vbeta and 13 Jbeta primers. Assay: immunoSEQ multiplex PCR; the TCRdb copy retains only in-frame clones and omits some. Here the sample spans around 140,000 clones, more than 70% being singletons. Findings and caveats of the study: An observed cluster of highly shared sequence variants was recorded as a likely sequencing artifact.

V dropped 2 bases and J dropped 2 bases, with 11 bases sitting between them. The germline V gene encodes CDR1 MDHEN and CDR2 SYDVKM. CDR3 size: 15 residues. The chain employs TRBV28 and TRBJ2-3; no clear D. The specimen sequenced was PBMCs. The origin of this receptor is a woman between 55 and 75 years old in good health and CMV-seronegative. This chain's CDR3 is CASSLPAGPTDTQYF. DNA for the CDR3: TGTGCCAGCAGTTTACCCGCAGGCCCCACAGATACGCAGTATTTT.